This T cell receptor (beta chain) was sequenced during a study of shared clonotypes between healthy human individuals. Study-level findings and limits: Relative to their counterparts shared across all four donors, non-shared clonotypes exhibited diminished generation probabilities. Genetic and exposure-history diversity was limited by the few donors.

This clone was detected only once. Its matching antigen is unknown. The CDR3 has 10 amino acids. CDR1 is MNHEY, CDR2 SMNVEV, per germline (reference sequence). Trimming pared 8 bases from V and 4 bases from J, leaving 5 bases between. Positive CCR7 selection of CD45RO-negative cells yielded the naive CD8 cells, and terminally differentiated effector memory CD45RA+ cells were excluded. Healthy HIV-negative adults without recent acute infections or vaccinations served as donors. At deep level, the assay was performed. Libraries were prepared by immunoSEQ multiplex PCR; TCRdb keeps only in-frame clonotypes and omits some of them. The sample gives approximately 2,200,000 clones, approximately 94% of which show up once; roughly 1.7% is in the top ten.

The chain joins TRBV27 to TRBJ1-1; unclear D gene. The sequenced sample consisted of naive CD8+ T cells from PBMCs. This sequence was found in a man between 18 and 35 years old in good health. Some clones in this sample may be carry-over from other donors' samples. CDR3 protein: CASLGTEAFF. The DNA of the CDR3 is TGTGCCAGCCTCGGCACTGAAGCTTTCTTT.